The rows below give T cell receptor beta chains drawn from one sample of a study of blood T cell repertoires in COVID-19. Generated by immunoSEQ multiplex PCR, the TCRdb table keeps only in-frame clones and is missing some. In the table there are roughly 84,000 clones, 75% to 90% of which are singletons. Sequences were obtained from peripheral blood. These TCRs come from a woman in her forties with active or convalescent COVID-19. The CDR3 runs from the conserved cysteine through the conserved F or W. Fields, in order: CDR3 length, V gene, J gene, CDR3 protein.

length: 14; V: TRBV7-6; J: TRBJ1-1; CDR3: CASSLQGMNTEAFF
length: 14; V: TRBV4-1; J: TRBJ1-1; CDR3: CASSVRTENTEAFF
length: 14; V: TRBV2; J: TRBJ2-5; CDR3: CASSGPGQQETQYF
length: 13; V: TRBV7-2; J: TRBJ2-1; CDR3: CASSLGTYNEQFF
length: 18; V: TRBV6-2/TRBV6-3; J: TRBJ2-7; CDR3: CASSYLVGGGPLSYEQYF
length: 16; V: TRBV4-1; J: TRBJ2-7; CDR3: CASSQAECRENYEQYF
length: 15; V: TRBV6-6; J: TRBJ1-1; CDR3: CASSPPTGSYTEAFF
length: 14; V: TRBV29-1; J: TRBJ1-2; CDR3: CSVKQGAFENGYTF
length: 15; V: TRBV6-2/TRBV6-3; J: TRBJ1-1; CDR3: CASSYGHTVNTEAFF
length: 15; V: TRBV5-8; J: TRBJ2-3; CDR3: CASSPVVRTSDTQYF
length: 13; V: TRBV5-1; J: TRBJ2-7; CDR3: CASSFDLASEQYF
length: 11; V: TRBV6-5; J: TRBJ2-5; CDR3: CASSYQDTTHF
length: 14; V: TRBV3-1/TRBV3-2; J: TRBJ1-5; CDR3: CASSRGGSWEPQHF
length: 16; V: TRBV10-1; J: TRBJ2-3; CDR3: CASSEGAGGGTDTQYF
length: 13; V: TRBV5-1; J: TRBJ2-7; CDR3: CASGTGGTYEQYF
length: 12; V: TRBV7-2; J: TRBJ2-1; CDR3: CASSLSAGREFF
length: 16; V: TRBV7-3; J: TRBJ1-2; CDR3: CASSPTLGGSYDGYTF
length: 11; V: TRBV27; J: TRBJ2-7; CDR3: CASRQGYEQYF
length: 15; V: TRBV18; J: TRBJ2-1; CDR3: CASSPGASGYNEQFF
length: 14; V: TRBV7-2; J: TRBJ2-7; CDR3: CASSLQAGGFEQYF
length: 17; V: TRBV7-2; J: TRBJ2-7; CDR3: CASSLARSGGTSYEQYF
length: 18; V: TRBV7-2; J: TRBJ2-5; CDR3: CASSLVASGGLVVETQYF
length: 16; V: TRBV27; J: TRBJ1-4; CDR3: CASSFMGDRANEKLFF
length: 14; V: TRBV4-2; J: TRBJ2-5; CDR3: CASSQVTGVETQYF
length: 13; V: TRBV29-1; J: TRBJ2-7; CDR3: CSVRGDRAGEQYF
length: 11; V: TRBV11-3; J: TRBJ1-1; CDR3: CASSPDRVTFF
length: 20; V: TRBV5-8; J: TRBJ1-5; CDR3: CASSLGTNGTRVYSNQPQHF
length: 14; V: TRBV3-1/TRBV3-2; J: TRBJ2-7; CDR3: CASSQDGQSYEQYF
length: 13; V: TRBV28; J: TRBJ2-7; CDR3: CASRDSGAYEQYF
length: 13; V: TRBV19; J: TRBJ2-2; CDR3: CASSNRNTGELFF
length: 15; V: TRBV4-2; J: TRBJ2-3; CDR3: CASSQDLARTDTQYF
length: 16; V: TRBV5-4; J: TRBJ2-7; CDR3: CASSDGEGPRSYEQYF
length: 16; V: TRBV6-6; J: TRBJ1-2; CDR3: CASSYDRTGFNYGYTF
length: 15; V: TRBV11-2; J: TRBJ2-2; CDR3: CASSLGPPLSGELFF
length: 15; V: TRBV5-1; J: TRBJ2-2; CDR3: CASSPLADGGGELFF
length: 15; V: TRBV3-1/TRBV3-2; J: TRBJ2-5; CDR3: CARRSAGGYQETQYF
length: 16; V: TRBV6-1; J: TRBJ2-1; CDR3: CASSEGGTGTYNEQFF
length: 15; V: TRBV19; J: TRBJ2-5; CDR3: CASSVLAGRGETQYF
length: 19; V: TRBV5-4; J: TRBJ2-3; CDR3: CASSLGGLVPSTSTDTQYF
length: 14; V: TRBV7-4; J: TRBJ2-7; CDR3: CASSVRRRPGEQYF
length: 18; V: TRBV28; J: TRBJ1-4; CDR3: CASSLLTGGTPERRKLFF